Described below is a single T cell receptor (beta chain) sequence and its context. This was a deep-level run. The protocol was immunoSEQ multiplex PCR, while the TCRdb copy is restricted to in-frame clones and leaves out a portion. Of over 400,000 clones in the sample, over 70% were seen once. Donors were Caucasian adults residing in Nashville, Tennessee, USA. This sample is drawn from a study of shared clonotypes between healthy human individuals. Material for sequencing was PBMCs. This clonotype was sampled from a woman in her forties in good health. Some clones in this sample may be carry-over from other donors' samples.

The CDR3 loop is CASSPAAGSHEQYF. In DNA form, the CDR3 reads TGCGCCAGCAGCCCGGCAGCAGGGAGCCACGAGCAGTACTTC. The rearrangement joins TRBV5-1 to TRBJ2-7; perhaps D is TRBD1 or TRBD2 (5 bases each). The ends were cut back, 4 bases at V and 5 bases at J, with 16 bases in the middle. The CDR3 loop spans 14 amino acids. The germline V gene encodes CDR1 SGHRS and CDR2 YFSETQ.